This section outlines one T cell receptor (beta chain) sequence together with its context. Under the authors' procedure: Estimates of nucleated cell counts were drawn from the amplification of reference gene primers. TCRdb's copy holds only in-frame clones and misses some; the assay was immunoSEQ multiplex PCR. V and J calls and clone size follow that table, whereas D and trimming were derived from the DNA. The sample holds 200,000 to 300,000 clones, around four fifths seen once. V lost 5 bases and J lost 6, with 16 bases in between. Germline V gene lookup returns CDR1 SEHNR and CDR2 FQNEAQ (reference sequence). The length of the CDR3 is 14 residues. The data are from a study of blood T cell repertoires in COVID-19. Study at large: Samples taken during acute and convalescent COVID-19 were collected in the United States, Italy and Spain.

The chain recombines TRBV7-9 with TRBJ1-1; D uncertain. The sample was peripheral blood. The sequence was obtained from a man in his fifties or sixties with acute or convalescent COVID-19. The CDR3 sequence is CASSLATLGAEAFF. DNA for the CDR3: TGTGCCAGCAGCCTGGCAACCCTCGGGGCTGAAGCTTTCTTT.